Each of the 27 T cell receptor beta chains below was sequenced from the same sample in a study of regulatory T cells in long-lasting Graves disease. Researchers made TCR beta libraries by using iRepertoire HTBI primers and running Arm-PCR on CDR3 regions. TCRdb called the multiplex PCR reads again in MiXCR, with one record for every CDR3 protein. The sample holds 200,000 to 250,000 distinct CDR3 sequences; roughly 19% are singletons and the top ten take 12%. Time point meaning: newly diagnosed GD, antithyroid drugs for less than 3 months. There was RNA extracted from PBMCs, and the TCR library was made from it. This sample also belongs to another study, concerning T cells in Graves' hyperthyroidism and ophthalmopathy.

The input for sequencing was peripheral blood mononuclear cells (PBMCs), taken at new diagnosis, from a patient treated with antithyroid drugs. These receptors came from a woman aged 25-40 years with Graves disease.

This clonotype was seen at least ten times. The rearrangement uses TRBV11-2 and TRBJ1-2; TRBD1 might be the D (5 bases). The V end lost 6 bases, the J end lost 4 bases, and 15 bases lay between the germline ends. Germline CDR1 and CDR2: SGHAT and FQNNGV. This CDR3 is built from 14 residues. The CDR3: CASRGAQAPYGYTF. For the CDR3, the DNA is TGTGCCAGCAGAGGGGCACAGGCCCCCTATGGCTACACCTTC.

The sample holds many counts of this clonotype. The chain joins TRBV11-3 to TRBJ2-3; tentatively, D is TRBD1 (6 bases). The CDR3 contains 13 residues. Germline CDR1 is SGHNT and CDR2 is YENEEA. Trimming took 4 bases from V and 10 from J, leaving 15 bases between them. The CDR3 reads CASSSAYRDAQYF. In nucleotides, the CDR3 is TGTGCCAGCAGCTCGGCCTACAGGGACGCGCAGTATTTT.

The chain couples TRBV7-9 to TRBJ2-5, with 12 bases identical to TRBD2. Per the germline V gene, CDR1 is SEHNR and CDR2 is FQNEAQ (reference sequence). This CDR3 has 16 residues. Germline trimming cut 5 bases from V and 5 bases from J; bases unmatched to any gene: 9. The CDR3 region is CASSPPSGRAGETQYF. The CDR3 nucleotides are TGTGCCAGCAGCCCCCCTAGCGGGAGGGCCGGGGAGACCCAGTACTTC.

The rearrangement joins TRBV2 to TRBJ2-3, with TRBD2 matching over 13 bases. CDR3 length: 18 amino acids. The V and J ends lost 0 bases and 0 bases, in that order; junction bases with no gene match: 3. The germline CDR1 and CDR2 sequences are SNHLY and FYNNEI. The CDR3 spells CASSEAVLAGGSTDTQYF. The CDR3 coding sequence is TGTGCCAGCAGTGAAGCTGTACTAGCGGGGGGGAGCACAGATACGCAGTATTTT.

This clonotype came up a few times. The chain combines TRBV6-1 with TRBJ1-4; the D is unclear. The CDR3 is 15 amino acids. Germline CDR1 reads MNHNS; CDR2 reads SASEGT. With 6 bases removed from V and 0 bases from J, the gap between germline ends came to 11 bases. The CDR3 sequence is CASRFITATNEKLFF. The CDR3 DNA follows: TGTGCCAGCAGGTTTATAACAGCAACTAATGAAAAACTGTTTTTT.

The chain links TRBV18 to TRBJ1-3; 8 positions match TRBD1. This CDR3 is built from 16 residues. Germline lookup yields CDR1 KGHSH and CDR2 LQKENI. V was clipped by 2 bases and J by 0 bases; unmatched bases: 3. The CDR3 reads CASSPFDRGSGNTIYF. In nucleotides, the CDR3 is TGTGCCAGCTCACCATTCGACAGGGGCTCTGGAAACACCATATATTTT.

This clonotype was seen ten or more times. V usage is TRBV3-1 and J usage is TRBJ1-4; TRBD1 is a possible D gene (5 bases). This CDR3 is 14 amino acids long. The V gene's germline CDR1 is LGHDT and CDR2 YNNKEL (reference sequence). Trimming removed 4 bases at V and 2 bases at J, with 8 bases between. In nucleotides, the CDR3 is TGTGCCAGCAGCCTGGGACGGACTAATGAAAAACTGTTTTTT. Amino acid sequence: CASSLGRTNEKLFF.

At least ten counts were recorded for this clonotype. V usage is TRBV27 and J usage is TRBJ2-2; D is undetermined. CDR3 length: 13 residues. V lost 5 bases and J lost 7, with 11 bases in between. Germline CDR1 is MNHEY and CDR2 is SMNVEV (reference sequence). CDR3 sequence reads: CASSPRANGELFF. CDR3 nucleotides: TGTGCCAGCAGTCCAAGGGCGAACGGGGAGCTGTTTTTT.

This clonotype occurred many times. The chain carries TRBV30 and TRBJ2-7; the D is unclear. The CDR3 is made up of 12 amino acids. V gave up 0 bases and J gave up 6 bases, with 9 bases separating them. Germline CDR1 and CDR2: GTSNPN and SVGIG (reference sequence). The CDR3 DNA sequence: TGTGCCTGGAGTGTTGGGTTCGGCGAGCAGTACTTC. Translated, it gives CAWSVGFGEQYF.

This clonotype was counted between two and nine times. The CDR3 loop reads CASSSPDRGSYEQYF. CDR3 coding DNA: TGCGCCAGCAGCTCCCCTGACAGGGGAAGCTACGAGCAGTACTTC. The chain has TRBV5-1 and TRBJ2-7, with 8 bases that match TRBD1. The germline CDR1 and CDR2 sequences are SGHRS and YFSETQ. The CDR3 has 15 residues. V trimming: 3 bases; J trimming: 3 bases; junction bases outside the gene matches: 8.

Comment on this clonotype: This may be a read error: a much more frequent sequence differs by one nucleotide. The V and J genes are TRBV10-3 and TRBJ2-3; D is perhaps TRBD2 (5 bases). Trimming took 3 bases from V and 8 from J, leaving 15 bases between them. The CDR3 is 14 amino acids. Germline V CDR1 and CDR2: ENHRY, SYGVKD. The CDR3 DNA sequence: TGTGCCATCAGTGAACGAAGCGGTTTAGGTACGCAGTATTTT. The encoded protein is CAISERSGLGTQYF.

The J gene is TRBJ2-4, the V gene TRBV6-2 or TRBV6-3, with 8 bases matching TRBD1. V lost 5 bases and J lost 7; bases outside the gene matches: 13. Germline V gene sequence: CDR1 MNHEY, CDR2 SVGEGT. This CDR3 region has 16 residues. The CDR3 protein is CASSERGTGWGNIQYF. The CDR3 region has the DNA TGTGCCAGCAGTGAACGGGGGACAGGATGGGGGAACATTCAGTACTTC.

Comments on this clonotype: The likely explanation is a read error, given a far larger clone one base away. The chain joins TRBV18 to TRBJ1-5; weak D call: TRBD1 (5 bases). CDR1 and CDR2 from the germline V gene are KGHSH and LQKENI. V lost 8 bases to trimming and J lost 6 bases, with 26 bases between them. CDR3 size: 17 residues. In DNA form, the CDR3 reads TGTGCCAGCAGTTTATATGGGAGGCAGGTAGGGACTCAGCCCCAGCATTTT. Translated: CASSLYGRQVGTQPQHF. Full variable domain (remainder filled in from reference TRBV18 and TRBJ1-5): NAGVMQNPRHLVRRRGQEARLRCSPMKGHSHVYWYRQLPEEGLKFMVYLQKENIIDESGMPKERFSAEFPKEGPSILRIQQVVRGDSAAYFCASSLYGRQVGTQPQHFGDGTRLSIL.

This clonotype was recorded at least ten times. The J gene is TRBJ2-5, the V gene TRBV12-3 or TRBV12-4; TRBD2 agrees at 7 bases. The trim removed 8 bases at V and 2 bases at J, leaving 11 bases unmatched. The length of the CDR3 is 15 residues. The CDR3 DNA reads as TGTGCCAGCGGGGGGGTCCAGGACATACAAGAGACCCAGTACTTC. Amino acids: CASGGVQDIQETQYF.

This clonotype was counted many times. The genes are TRBV19 and TRBJ2-5, with D possibly TRBD1 on 6 matching bases. From germline, CDR1 is LNHDA and CDR2 SQIVND (reference sequence). CDR3 length: 19 amino acids. Trimming removed 5 bases from V and 2 bases from J, with 27 bases in between. The CDR3 coding sequence is TGTGCCAGTAGTGCCGTCCTAAAGGAGAGCGACAGGTTTCAAGAGACCCAGTACTTC. Translation: CASSAVLKESDRFQETQYF.

The chain combines TRBV9 with TRBJ2-3; D possibly matches TRBD1 or TRBD2 (5 bases each). The CDR3 has 14 amino acids. V lost 4 bases to trimming and J lost 3 bases, with 12 bases between them. Looked up from germline, CDR1 is SGDLS and CDR2 is YYNGEE. The CDR3 reads CASSPGWGTDTQYF. In nucleotides, the CDR3 is TGTGCCAGCAGCCCCGGGTGGGGGACAGATACGCAGTATTTT.

This clonotype was counted ten times or more. CDR3 residues: CASRDHRAYEQYF. As DNA, the CDR3 is TGTGCCAGCAGGGACCACAGGGCCTACGAGCAGTACTTC. The V gene is TRBV6-1, the J gene TRBJ2-7; tentative D call: TRBD1 (6 bases). Germline values: CDR1 MNHNS, CDR2 SASEGT. This CDR3 is 13 amino acids long. Trimming took 6 bases from V and 2 from J, leaving 11 bases between them.

This clonotype was counted between two and nine times. This may come from a read error, since a much larger clone is one base off. The V gene is TRBV3-1, the J gene TRBJ1-2, with D uncertain. From germline, CDR1 is LGHDT and CDR2 YNNKEL (reference sequence). CDR3 length: 12 amino acids. The chain's CDR3 is CASSPGFYGNTF. The DNA of the CDR3 is TGTGCCAGCAGCCCCGGGTTCTATGGCAACACCTTC.

This clonotype was recorded many times. The germline gene is not matched at one end of the junction; a read error may be the cause. The chain links TRBV2 to TRBJ2-7; D possibly uses TRBD1 or TRBD2 (6 bases each). Germline CDR1 SNHLY, CDR2 FYNNEI. The CDR3 extends over 13 amino acids. The CDR3 DNA is TGTGCCAGCAGTGAAAGTAGGGGGGCCCCGATGCGCTTC. It specifies CASSESRGAPMRF. The entire variable domain, with the rest obtained from reference TRBV2 and TRBJ2-7, is as follows: EPEVTQTPSHQVTQMGQEVILRCVPISNHLYFYWYRQILGQKVEFLVSFYNNEISEKSEIFDDQFSVERPDGSNFTLKIRSTKLEDSAMYFCASSESRGAPMRFGPGTRLTVT.

J is TRBJ2-1 and V is TRBV6-9; D gene ambiguous. Trimming removed 3 bases at V and 5 bases at J, with 8 bases between. The germline gives CDR1 MNHGY, CDR2 SVAAGI. The CDR3 extends over 13 amino acids. This CDR3 reads CASSYRQNNEQFF. In DNA, the CDR3 is TGTGCCAGCAGTTACAGGCAAAACAATGAGCAGTTCTTC.

Note on this clonotype: At one boundary the junction diverges from the germline segment, which might be a read error. The chain employs TRBV28 and TRBJ2-7, with D possibly matching TRBD2 (5 bases). CDR3 length: 15 amino acids. CDR1 and CDR2 (germline): MDHEN, SYDVKM. CDR3 residues: CASEGRAVGPYEQYF. CDR3 nucleotides: TGTGCCAGCGAGGGCCGGGCGGTGGGTCCCTACGAGCAGTATTTC. Full variable domain (remainder filled in from reference TRBV28 and TRBJ2-7): DVKVTQSSRYLVKRTGEKVFLECVQDMDHENMFWYRQDPGLGLRLIYFSYDVKMKEKGDIPEGYSVSREKKERFSLILESASTNQTSMYLCASEGRAVGPYEQYFGPGTRLTVT.

This clonotype has a count of ten or more. The chain carries TRBV28 and TRBJ1-5, with D uncertain. Between the trimmed V and J ends, which lost 11 bases and 6 bases, there was a span of 20 bases. Germline V gene sequence: CDR1 MDHEN, CDR2 SYDVKM. The CDR3 runs 14 residues. The CDR3, as DNA: TGTGCCGCTATATCGGGAGTCTTCTTTCAGCCCCAGCATTTT. This translates into CAAISGVFFQPQHF.

This clonotype was counted many times. This chain connects TRBV30 to TRBJ1-4; D gene unclear. Germline V gives CDR1 GTSNPN, CDR2 SVGIG (reference sequence). V lost 2 bases to trimming and J lost 8 bases, with 12 bases between them. The CDR3 extends over 13 amino acids. The CDR3 region is CAWSIHTEEKLFF. The CDR3 DNA follows: TGTGCCTGGAGTATCCACACGGAGGAAAAACTGTTTTTT.

DNA for the CDR3: TGTGCCAGCAGCTTCCGCGGGGGGAAAAGACTGTTTTTT. This encodes CASSFRGGKRLFF. This sequence joins TRBV5-4 and TRBJ1-4, with a tentative D call TRBD1 (5 bases). The CDR3 length is 13 residues. CDR1 SGHNT and CDR2 YYREEE come from the germline V gene (reference sequence). Deletions cut 2 bases from V and 13 bases from J, with 15 bases between.

This clonotype appeared many times. The V gene is TRBV5-1, the J gene TRBJ2-5, with D possibly TRBD2 on 5 matching bases. Germline CDR1 reads SGHRS; CDR2 reads YFSETQ. The CDR3 has 14 residues. Trimming stripped 2 bases from V and 4 bases from J, with 12 bases between. The CDR3 sequence is CASSFQTGRETQYF. The CDR3, as DNA: TGCGCCAGCAGCTTCCAGACGGGAAGAGAGACCCAGTACTTC.

This clonotype was recorded many times. The chain's CDR3 is CASSLTPSTDTQYF. CDR3 sequence (DNA): TGTGCCAGCAGCTTAACCCCGAGCACAGATACGCAGTATTTT. V is TRBV7-9 and J is TRBJ2-3; D not resolved. The CDR3 sequence is 14 residues long. Trimming took off 2 bases at V and 0 bases at J, with 6 bases between the two ends. Germline CDR1 reads SEHNR; CDR2 reads FQNEAQ (reference sequence).

This clonotype was seen repeatedly, ten times or more. The V and J genes are TRBV29-1 and TRBJ2-3; D ambiguous. This CDR3 is built from 13 residues. V lost 1 base, J lost 2 bases, and 7 bases lay in between. Per the germline V gene, CDR1 is SQVTM and CDR2 is ANQGSEA. CDR3 loop: CSVEGRFTDTQYF. The CDR3 coding sequence is TGCAGCGTTGAAGGACGATTCACAGATACGCAGTATTTT.